This T cell receptor beta chain came from a study of beta chain features in type 1 diabetes. Study findings and constraints: In all four CD4+ subsets, TCRB CDR3 length was significantly, moderately reduced in type 1 diabetes.

Germline V gene data show CDR1 as SQVTM and CDR2 as ANQGSEA. V dropped 4 bases and J dropped 5 bases, with 17 bases sitting between them. This CDR3 has 15 amino acids. The sequenced template was cDNA made from the entire isolated RNA. The method was immunoSEQ multiplex PCR; TCRdb's version includes in-frame clones alone and lacks a portion of them. The profile shows 200,000 to 300,000 clones, around 21% of them singletons. As to this clone: What it binds is unknown.

This chain links TRBV29-1 with TRBJ2-2, with D possibly matching TRBD2 (6 bases). Specimen: naive CD4+ T cells from blood. The receptor was derived from a middle-aged woman with type 1 diabetes. CDR3 DNA: TGCAGCGTTGCCGGGGGTAGTCTGGCAACCGGGGAGCTGTTTTTT. It codes for CSVAGGSLATGELFF.